The subject of this entry is one T cell receptor (beta chain). The antigen is undetermined. Every isolated RNA sample was fully reverse transcribed, so sequencing captured expressed TCRB transcripts. The protocol was immunoSEQ multiplex PCR, while the TCRdb copy is restricted to in-frame clones and leaves out a portion. The sample lists some 250,000 clones; approximately 15% were seen once. The CDR3 covers 14 residues. CDR1 and CDR2 (germline): MNHNY, SVGAGI (reference sequence). The V end lost 7 bases, the J end lost 8 bases, and 18 bases lay between the germline ends. This entry belongs to a study of beta chain features in type 1 diabetes. Overall study results and limits: TCRB CDR3 length was moderately but significantly reduced in all four CD4+ subsets of Type 1 diabetes patients. TCRB rearrangement may or may not be influenced by HLA type; here this remained unresolved. The naive, central memory and Treg TCRB repertoires of patients appeared to be more similar to one another than those of healthy donors.

Sorting that relied on CD45RO/CCR7/CD25/CD127/CD95/CD27 yielded CD4+ naive, central memory, regulatory and stem cell-like memory cells. Sequenced input: naive CD4+ T cells from blood. The TCR was taken from a man under 40 with type 1 diabetes. This sequence joins TRBV6-6 and TRBJ2-1; the D gene is possibly TRBD1 (5 bases). The CDR3 sequence: CASIQGGLRDEQFF. CDR3 DNA: TGTGCCAGCATCCAGGGCGGTCTCAGGGATGAGCAGTTCTTC.